Following are 11 T cell receptor beta chains from one sample sequenced in a study of blood T cell repertoires in COVID-19. The assay was immunoSEQ multiplex PCR, and TCRdb's table has in-frame clones only and misses some. This repertoire shows some 200,000 clones, 80% to 85% found once; its top ten account for 7% to 9%. The sequenced material came from PBMCs or T cells enriched from blood (not recorded which). Receptors originate from a man aged 40-55 years who had recovered from COVID-19.

This sequence joins TRBV4-1 and TRBJ1-3; D perhaps matches TRBD1 (5 bases). The germline V and J ends were trimmed by 4 bases and 2 bases, with 12 bases remaining between them. This CDR3 comprises 15 residues. Germline loops: CDR1 MGHRA, CDR2 YSYEKL. In DNA, the CDR3 is TGCGCCAGCAGCCCGGGTAGGGGAACTGGAAACACCATATATTTT. Its protein product is CASSPGRGTGNTIYF.

The chain is built from TRBV19 and TRBJ1-2, with 9 bases fitting TRBD1. The CDR3 covers 12 residues. Germline lookup yields CDR1 LNHDA and CDR2 SQIVND (reference sequence). V lost 6 bases, J lost 8 bases, and 4 bases stayed unmatched. The CDR3 DNA follows: TGTGCCAGTAGCGGGACAGGGAAGGGCTACACCTTC. Protein product: CASSGTGKGYTF.

This sequence joins TRBV30 and TRBJ2-7, with D perhaps TRBD2 (7 bases). The CDR3 is 15 amino acids. With 0 bases removed from V and 0 bases from J, the gap between germline ends came to 12 bases. CDR1 is GTSNPN and CDR2 is SVGIG in the germline V gene (reference sequence). The CDR3 protein is CAWSVRGATSYEQYF. Written as DNA, the CDR3 is TGTGCCTGGAGTGTACGGGGGGCAACCTCCTACGAGCAGTACTTC.

This clone was seen just once. The chain recombines TRBV5-4 with TRBJ2-5; TRBD1 agrees at 9 bases. The CDR3 has 15 residues. Trimming took 3 bases from V and 5 from J; bases not matched to a gene: 8. Germline CDR1 and CDR2: SGHNT and YYREEE (reference sequence). Here the CDR3 reads CASSSLTGGTETQYF. DNA of the CDR3: TGTGCCAGCAGCTCGCTGACAGGGGGAACGGAGACCCAGTACTTC.

The chain is built from TRBV5-1 and TRBJ1-5; 8 bases fit TRBD1. The V segment lost 3 bases and the J segment 0 bases; nucleotides outside the gene matches: 2. CDR1 is SGHRS and CDR2 is YFSETQ in the germline V gene. CDR3 size: 15 residues. The DNA of the CDR3 is TGCGCCAGCAGCTGGACAGGGAATAGCAATCAGCCCCAGCATTTT. The encoded protein is CASSWTGNSNQPQHF.

The CDR3, as DNA: TGTGCTAGTGGGGTCGCGGCCGGAAACAATGAGCAGTTCTTC. This codes for CASGVAAGNNEQFF. J is TRBJ2-1 and V is TRBV12-5; D ambiguous. Germline lookup yields CDR1 LGHNT and CDR2 FRNRAP. Trimming removed 6 bases at V and 5 bases at J, with 14 bases between. This CDR3 region has 14 residues. The full variable domain, rest sourced from reference TRBV12-5 and TRBJ2-1, is DARVTQTPRHKVTEMGQEVTMRCQPILGHNTVFWYRQTMMQGLELLAYFRNRAPLDDSGMPKDRFSAEMPDATLATLKIQPSEPRDSAVYFCASGVAAGNNEQFFGPGTRLTVL.

The chain has TRBV30 and TRBJ1-3; 9 positions agree with TRBD1. The germline V gene encodes CDR1 GTSNPN and CDR2 SVGIG (reference sequence). This CDR3 is 15 amino acids long. J gave up 4 bases and V 3 bases, and 7 bases lay outside the gene matches. The CDR3 nucleotides read TGTGCCTGGAGCTACCGGGACAGGGAGGGAAACACCATATATTTT. It specifies CAWSYRDREGNTIYF.

The V and J genes are TRBV4-1 and TRBJ2-3; 7 positions agree with TRBD1. CDR1 is MGHRA and CDR2 is YSYEKL in the germline V gene. Losses at the gene ends were 1 base for V and 2 bases for J; bases not matched to a gene: 3. The CDR3 has 15 amino acids. CDR3 sequence: CASSQGQGYTDTQYF. The CDR3 bases are TGCGCCAGCAGCCAAGGACAGGGATACACAGATACGCAGTATTTT.

V is TRBV12-5 and J is TRBJ2-3, with 11 bases that match TRBD1. J lost 6 bases, V lost 6 bases, and 8 bases had no gene match. The CDR3 sequence is 15 residues long. Germline lookup yields CDR1 LGHNT and CDR2 FRNRAP. The CDR3 is CASGPGTGGGDTQYF. The CDR3 bases are TGTGCTAGTGGCCCCGGGACAGGGGGAGGGGATACGCAGTATTTT.

The V gene is TRBV2, the J gene TRBJ1-4, with unresolved D. Germline V gives CDR1 SNHLY, CDR2 FYNNEI. V shed 2 bases and J shed 2 bases, with 9 bases lying between them. This CDR3 has 15 amino acids. In DNA, the CDR3 is TGTGCCAGCAGTGAACCCAGAGGGACTAATGAAAAACTGTTTTTT. Translating gives CASSEPRGTNEKLFF.

The gene calls are TRBV23-1 and TRBJ1-5; D is ambiguous. TRBV23-1 counts as an open reading frame of uncertain function. The CDR3 has 13 residues. V lost 1 base and J 5 bases, leaving 6 bases between the germline ends. The CDR3: CASSQFSDQPQHF. The CDR3 bases are TGCGCCAGCAGTCAATTTTCGGATCAGCCCCAGCATTTT.